The 8 T cell receptor beta chains listed next were all sequenced from one sample in a study of T cell responses to AZD1222 COVID-19 vaccine. Clones were read by immunoSEQ multiplex PCR, and TCRdb kept only the in-frame ones, dropping some. The sample has about 110,000 clones; around 87% are singletons. Sequenced material: peripheral blood, taken on day 0 of AZD1222 vaccination. The receptor set was obtained from an adult in good health.

This clone came up a few times. This chain connects TRBV29-1 to TRBJ2-5; 9 nucleotides line up with TRBD2. V lost 6 bases to trimming and J lost 2 bases; unmatched junction nucleotides: 7. The length of the CDR3 is 14 residues. CDR1 and CDR2 (germline): SQVTM, ANQGSEA. The DNA of the CDR3 is TGCAGCGTCCTCCCAGGACTAGCGCAAGAGACCCAGTACTTC. Translated: CSVLPGLAQETQYF.

CDR3 nucleotides: TGTGCCAGCAGCCAAGAGGGGAACTATGGCTACACCTTC. Amino acid sequence: CASSQEGNYGYTF. This chain connects TRBV3-1 (or the pseudogene TRBV3-2) to TRBJ1-2; D unresolved. Looked up from germline, CDR1 is LGHDT and CDR2 is YNNKEL (reference sequence). This CDR3 is built from 13 residues. Trimming removed 0 bases from V and 2 bases from J, with 4 bases in between.

This chain links TRBV21-1 with TRBJ2-5; the table's D gene call, TRBD2, was not cross checked with the DNA. TRBV21-1 is a pseudogene. This CDR3 has 16 amino acids. The chain's CDR3 is CASSKASGGLAETQYF. CDR3 bases: TGTGCCAGCAGCAAAGCTAGCGGGGGCCTCGCGGAGACCCAGTACTTC.

The V gene is TRBV27, the J gene TRBJ1-2, with TRBD1 identical over 9 bases. Germline V gene sequence: CDR1 MNHEY, CDR2 SMNVEV (reference sequence). The ends lost 3 bases at V and 5 bases at J; junction bases unmatched: 7. CDR3 size: 15 residues. Here the CDR3 DNA reads TGTGCCAGCAGTTTCGAGGGGACAGGGAGGTATGGCTACACCTTC. Protein product: CASSFEGTGRYGYTF.

The CDR3 coding sequence is TGTGCCAGTAGCCCTCGGGGCGGTAAAGCTTTCTTT. Residues: CASSPRGGKAFF. This chain links TRBV19 with TRBJ1-1; D perhaps matches TRBD1 (5 bases). The length of the CDR3 is 12 residues. The germline V gene encodes CDR1 LNHDA and CDR2 SQIVND (reference sequence). Trimming cost V 6 bases and J 9 bases, with 14 bases left between them. Using reference TRBV19 and TRBJ1-1 for the parts outside the CDR3, the full variable domain is DGGITQSPKYLFRKEGQNVTLSCEQNLNHDAMYWYRQDPGQGLRLIYYSQIVNDFQKGDIAEGYSVSREKKESFPLTVTSAQKNPTAFYLCASSPRGGKAFFGQGTRLTVV.

This chain joins TRBV9 and TRBJ2-1, with TRBD2 matching over 9 bases. Trimming at V came to 0 bases and at J to 4 bases, leaving 8 bases not matched to a gene. The CDR3 has 17 residues. Germline V gene lookup returns CDR1 SGDLS and CDR2 YYNGEE. The CDR3 is CASSVEGGGAMYNEQFF. Written as DNA, the CDR3 is TGTGCCAGCAGCGTAGAAGGCGGGGGGGCAATGTACAATGAGCAGTTCTTC. Drawing the rest from reference TRBV9 and TRBJ2-1, the complete variable domain is DSGVTQTPKHLITATGQRVTLRCSPRSGDLSVYWYQQSLDQGLQFLIQYYNGEERAKGNILERFSAQQFPDLHSELNLSSLELGDSALYFCASSVEGGGAMYNEQFFGPGTRLTVL.

The gene calls are TRBV30 and TRBJ1-3; possibly TRBD1 for D (5 bases). This CDR3 spans 15 amino acids. V lost 8 bases and J 0 bases, leaving 17 bases between the germline ends. CDR1 is GTSNPN and CDR2 is SVGIG in the germline V gene (reference sequence). The CDR3 DNA follows: TGTGCCCACGCACCTGCAGGGATCTCTGGAAACACCATATATTTT. Residues: CAHAPAGISGNTIYF.

This chain joins TRBV5-1 and TRBJ1-2, with unresolved D. CDR1 and CDR2 from the germline V gene are SGHRS and YFSETQ. This CDR3 contains 14 residues. V shed 3 bases and J shed 0 bases, with 9 bases lying between them. The CDR3: CASSWLTANYGYTF. The CDR3 DNA reads TGCGCCAGCAGCTGGCTGACGGCTAACTATGGCTACACCTTC.